A selection of T cell receptor beta chains follows, all from one sample in a study of cytomegalovirus exposure and HLA in healthy donors. Repertoires were generated with immunoSEQ multiplex PCR, while TCRdb's copy carries only in-frame clones and drops some. The data contain roughly 250,000 clones, 70% to 90% of them seen just once; the ten biggest clones take up over 0.95%. Sequencing used PBMCs. The receptors were sampled from a woman between 25 and 40 years old in good health and CMV-seropositive. CDR3s include the opening cysteine and the closing phenylalanine or tryptophan. Fields, in order: J gene, clone size, V gene, D gene, CDR3 DNA, CDR3 protein. D genes are given only for firm matches. Clone size is shown for a subset of rows, as once, few, many or a class of expanded clone.

>TRBJ2-6|.|TRBV7-3|TRBD1
TGTGCCAGCAGCCGAGACAGGGAAACCAACGTCCTGACTTTC
CASSRDRETNVLTF
>TRBJ1-1|.|TRBV4-1|.
TGCGCCAGCAGCCAAGTTGCGGAGGGACTCACTGAAGCTTTCTTT
CASSQVAEGLTEAFF
>TRBJ2-1|.|TRBV11-2|.
TGTGCCAGCAGCTTGGACAGGGAGGGCCCGGAGCAGTTCTTC
CASSLDREGPEQFF
>TRBJ2-1|.|TRBV27|TRBD2
TGTGCCAGCAGTTTATCTAGCGGGGGGTACAATGAGCAGTTCTTC
CASSLSSGGYNEQFF
>TRBJ2-2|.|TRBV27|TRBD2
TGTGCCAGCAGTTCGACTAGCGGGGGGAACACCGGGGAGCTGTTTTTT
CASSSTSGGNTGELFF
>TRBJ2-2|once|TRBV2|.
TGTGCCAGCACCCAAAGGGGTCGCGGAACTAACACCGGGGAGCTGTTTTTT
CASTQRGRGTNTGELFF
>TRBJ2-3|.|TRBV7-2|TRBD2
TGTGCCAGCAGCCCCCGGCGGGCAGCGGGAGGCACAGATACGCAGTATTTT
CASSPRRAAGGTDTQYF
>TRBJ1-1|.|TRBV30|.
TGTGCCTGGAACTTGCAGGGTGAAACTGAAGCTTTCTTT
CAWNLQGETEAFF
>TRBJ2-5|.|TRBV5-1|TRBD1
TGCGCCAGCAGCGGCAGGGGGACAGCCGAGACCCAGTACTTC
CASSGRGTAETQYF
>TRBJ2-1|.|TRBV6-5|.
TGTGCCAGCAAACGGGCGGGCTACAATGAGCAGTTCTTC
CASKRAGYNEQFF
>TRBJ2-7|few|TRBV19|.
TGTGCCAGTAGTAAGGCCGGGGTTACATACGAGCAGTACTTC
CASSKAGVTYEQYF
>TRBJ1-3|.|TRBV6-1|TRBD1
TGTGCCAGCAGTGCCACCCCCGGGACAGGCGGAAACACCATATATTTT
CASSATPGTGGNTIYF
>TRBJ2-3|.|TRBV5-1|.
TGCGCCAGCAGCTTGGACTTTCAAATCACAGATACGCAGTATTTT
CASSLDFQITDTQYF
>TRBJ2-1|.|TRBV10-2|.
TGCGCCAGCAGTGAGTTTACAAACAATGAGCAGTTCTTC
CASSEFTNNEQFF
>TRBJ2-5|.|TRBV2|.
TGTGCCACCACGAAAGGGGATGGGGAGACCCAGTACTTC
CATTKGDGETQYF